This entry describes one T cell receptor (beta chain). Its antigen is currently unknown. In the same sample, other DNA sequences code for this CDR3. The CDR3 consists of 11 residues. Trimming pared 3 bases from V and 0 bases from J, leaving 1 base between. CDR1 and CDR2 from the germline V gene are SGHRS and YFSETQ. The source of the sample is a study of T cell responses to AZD1222 COVID-19 vaccine. Study-wide points: Repertoires were sampled only after the peak T cell response. An increase in Spike-specific TCR breadth and depth was observed after two AZD1222 doses. There were vaccine-associated CD4 TCRs across spike, dominant at 160-218 and 743-854.

Analysis merged second doses at about 4 or about 12 weeks. Profiling relied on immunoSEQ multiplex PCR, and the TCRdb table lists in-frame clones only, not all of them. The sample holds 70,000 to 75,000 clones; roughly nine tenths are singletons and the top ten take around 1.3%. The source material was peripheral blood, sampled 28 days after the second AZD1222 dose. The chain employs TRBV5-1 and TRBJ2-7; no clear D. The sequence was obtained from an adult who received the AZD1222 COVID-19 vaccine. The CDR3 DNA reads TGCGCCAGCAGCTCCTCCTACGAGCAGTACTTC. Translating gives CASSSSYEQYF. The full variable domain, with the rest looked up from reference TRBV5-1 and TRBJ2-7, is KAGVTQTPRYLIKTRGQQVTLSCSPISGHRSVSWYQQTPGQGLQFLFEYFSETQRNKGNFPGRFSGRQFSNSRSEMNVSTLELGDSALYLCASSSSYEQYFGPGTRLTVT.